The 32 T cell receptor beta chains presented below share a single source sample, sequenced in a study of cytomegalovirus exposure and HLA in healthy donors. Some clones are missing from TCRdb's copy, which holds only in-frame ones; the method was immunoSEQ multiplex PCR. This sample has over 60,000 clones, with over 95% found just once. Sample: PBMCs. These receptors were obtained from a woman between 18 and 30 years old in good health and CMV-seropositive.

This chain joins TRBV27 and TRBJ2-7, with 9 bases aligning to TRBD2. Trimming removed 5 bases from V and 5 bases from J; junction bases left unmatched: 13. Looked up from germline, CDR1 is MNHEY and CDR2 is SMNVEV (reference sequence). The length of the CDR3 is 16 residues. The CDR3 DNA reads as TGTGCCAGCAGTATTCGTTTCGGGACTAGCTTCCACGAGCAGTACTTC. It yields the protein CASSIRFGTSFHEQYF.

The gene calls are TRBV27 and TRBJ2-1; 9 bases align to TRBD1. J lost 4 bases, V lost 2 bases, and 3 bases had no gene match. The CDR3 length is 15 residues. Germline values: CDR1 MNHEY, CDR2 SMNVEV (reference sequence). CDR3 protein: CASSLGQGIYNEQFF. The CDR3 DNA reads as TGTGCCAGCAGTTTAGGACAGGGGATTTACAATGAGCAGTTCTTC.

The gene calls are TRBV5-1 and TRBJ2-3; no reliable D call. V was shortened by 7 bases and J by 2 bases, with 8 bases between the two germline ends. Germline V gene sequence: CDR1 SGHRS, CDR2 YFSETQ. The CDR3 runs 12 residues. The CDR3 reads CASGQVTDTQYF. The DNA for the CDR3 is TGCGCCAGCGGTCAGGTCACAGATACGCAGTATTTT.

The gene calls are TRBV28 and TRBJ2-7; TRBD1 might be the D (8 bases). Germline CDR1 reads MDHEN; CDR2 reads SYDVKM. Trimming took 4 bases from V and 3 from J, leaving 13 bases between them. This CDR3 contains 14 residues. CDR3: CASSSTGEGYEQYF. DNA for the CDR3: TGTGCCAGCAGTTCGACAGGGGAGGGCTACGAGCAGTACTTC.

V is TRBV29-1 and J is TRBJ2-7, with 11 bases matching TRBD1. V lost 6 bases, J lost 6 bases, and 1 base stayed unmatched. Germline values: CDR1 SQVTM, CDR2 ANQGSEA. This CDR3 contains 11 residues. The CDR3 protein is CSVGTGGEQYF. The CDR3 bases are TGCAGCGTCGGGACAGGGGGCGAGCAGTACTTC.

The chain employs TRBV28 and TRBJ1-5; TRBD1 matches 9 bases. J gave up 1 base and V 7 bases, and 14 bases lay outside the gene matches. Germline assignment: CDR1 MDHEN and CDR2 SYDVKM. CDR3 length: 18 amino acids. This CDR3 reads CASKTARGTGKSNQPQHF. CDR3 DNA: TGTGCCAGCAAGACTGCCCGGGGGACAGGGAAGAGCAATCAGCCCCAGCATTTT.

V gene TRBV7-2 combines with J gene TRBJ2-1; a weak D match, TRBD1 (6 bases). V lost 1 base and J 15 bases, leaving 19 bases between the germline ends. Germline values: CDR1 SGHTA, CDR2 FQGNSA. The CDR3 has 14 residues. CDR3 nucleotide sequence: TGTGCCAGCAGCTTAGAGTTGTCGGACAGACTACGGTTCTTC. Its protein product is CASSLELSDRLRFF.

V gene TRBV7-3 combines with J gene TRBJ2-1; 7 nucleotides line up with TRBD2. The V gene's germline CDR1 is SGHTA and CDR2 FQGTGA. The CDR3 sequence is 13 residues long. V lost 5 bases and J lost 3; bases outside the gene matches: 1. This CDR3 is CASSTSDYNEQFF. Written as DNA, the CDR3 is TGTGCCAGCAGCACTAGCGACTACAATGAGCAGTTCTTC.

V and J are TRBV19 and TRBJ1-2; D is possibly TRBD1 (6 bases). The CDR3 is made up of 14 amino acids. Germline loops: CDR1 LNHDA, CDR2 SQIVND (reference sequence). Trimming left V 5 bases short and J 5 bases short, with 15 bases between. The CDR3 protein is CASSLQGLGYGYTF. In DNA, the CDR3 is TGTGCCAGTAGTCTACAGGGATTGGGGTATGGCTACACCTTC. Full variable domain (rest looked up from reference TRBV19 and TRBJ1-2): DGGITQSPKYLFRKEGQNVTLSCEQNLNHDAMYWYRQDPGQGLRLIYYSQIVNDFQKGDIAEGYSVSREKKESFPLTVTSAQKNPTAFYLCASSLQGLGYGYTFGSGTRLTVV.

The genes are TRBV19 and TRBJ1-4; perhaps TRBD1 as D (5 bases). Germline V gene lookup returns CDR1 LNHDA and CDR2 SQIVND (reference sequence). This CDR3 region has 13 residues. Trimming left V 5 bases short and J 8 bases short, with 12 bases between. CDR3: CASSPDTREKLFF. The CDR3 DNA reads TGTGCCAGTAGTCCGGACACGAGGGAAAAACTGTTTTTT.

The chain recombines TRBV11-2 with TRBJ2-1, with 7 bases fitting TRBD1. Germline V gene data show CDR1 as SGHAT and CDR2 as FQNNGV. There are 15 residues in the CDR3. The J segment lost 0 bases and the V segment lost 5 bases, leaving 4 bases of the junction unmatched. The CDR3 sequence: CASSLGQDSYNEQFF. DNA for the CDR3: TGTGCCAGCAGCCTCGGACAGGACTCCTACAATGAGCAGTTCTTC.

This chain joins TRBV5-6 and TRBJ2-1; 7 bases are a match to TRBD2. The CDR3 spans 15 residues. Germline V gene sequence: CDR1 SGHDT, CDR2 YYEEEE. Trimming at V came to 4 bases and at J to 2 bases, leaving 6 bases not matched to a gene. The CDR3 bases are TGTGCCAGCAGCATGACTAGCATCACCTACAATGAGCAGTTCTTC. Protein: CASSMTSITYNEQFF. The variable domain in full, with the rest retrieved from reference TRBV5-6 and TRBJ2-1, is DAGVTQSPTHLIKTRGQQVTLRCSPKSGHDTVSWYQQALGQGPQFIFQYYEEEERQRGNFPDRFSGHQFPNYSSELNVNALLLGDSALYLCASSMTSITYNEQFFGPGTRLTVL.

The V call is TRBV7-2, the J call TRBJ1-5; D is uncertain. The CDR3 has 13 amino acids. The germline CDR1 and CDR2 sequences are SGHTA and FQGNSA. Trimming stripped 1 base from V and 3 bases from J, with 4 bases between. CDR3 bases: TGTGCCAGCAGCTTAGTGGCCAATCAGCCCCAGCATTTT. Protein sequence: CASSLVANQPQHF.

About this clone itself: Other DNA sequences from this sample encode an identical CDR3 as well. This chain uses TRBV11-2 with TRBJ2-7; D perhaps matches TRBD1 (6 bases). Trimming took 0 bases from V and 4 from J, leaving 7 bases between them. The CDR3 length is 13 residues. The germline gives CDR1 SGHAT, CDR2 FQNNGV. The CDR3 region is CASSLDRGYEQYF. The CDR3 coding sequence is TGTGCCAGCAGCTTAGACAGGGGTTACGAGCAGTACTTC.

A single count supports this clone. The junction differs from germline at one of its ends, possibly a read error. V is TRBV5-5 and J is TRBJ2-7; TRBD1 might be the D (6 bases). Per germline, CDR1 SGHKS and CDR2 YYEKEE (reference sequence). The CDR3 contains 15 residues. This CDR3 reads CASTLTRTAIYEQYF. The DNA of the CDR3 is TGTGCCAGCACCTTGACGAGGACAGCCATCTACGAGCAGTACTTC.

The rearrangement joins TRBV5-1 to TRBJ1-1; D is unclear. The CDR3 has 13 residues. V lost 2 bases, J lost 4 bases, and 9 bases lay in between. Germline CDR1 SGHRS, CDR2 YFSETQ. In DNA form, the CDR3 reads TGCGCCAGCAGCTTCGTGCTCGGCACTGAAGCTTTCTTT. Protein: CASSFVLGTEAFF.

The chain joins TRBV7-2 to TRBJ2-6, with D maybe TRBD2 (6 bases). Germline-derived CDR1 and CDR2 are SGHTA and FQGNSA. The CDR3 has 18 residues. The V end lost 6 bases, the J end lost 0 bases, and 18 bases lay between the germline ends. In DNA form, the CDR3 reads TGTGCCAGCAGGAATTCGGGACTCTCCCCCTCTGGGGCCAACGTCCTGACTTTC. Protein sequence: CASRNSGLSPSGANVLTF.

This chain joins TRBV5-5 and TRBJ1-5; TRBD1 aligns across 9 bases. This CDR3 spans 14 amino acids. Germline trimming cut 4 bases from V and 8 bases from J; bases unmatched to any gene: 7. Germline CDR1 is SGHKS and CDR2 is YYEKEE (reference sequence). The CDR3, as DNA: TGTGCCAGCAGCAAAAGACAGGGGGTTGAGCCCCAGCATTTT. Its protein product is CASSKRQGVEPQHF.

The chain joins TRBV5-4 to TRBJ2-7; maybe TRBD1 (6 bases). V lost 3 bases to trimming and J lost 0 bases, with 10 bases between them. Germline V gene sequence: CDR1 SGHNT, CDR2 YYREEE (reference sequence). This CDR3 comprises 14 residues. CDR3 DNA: TGTGCCAGCAGCTCACAGGGATCCTCCTACGAGCAGTACTTC. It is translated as CASSSQGSSYEQYF.

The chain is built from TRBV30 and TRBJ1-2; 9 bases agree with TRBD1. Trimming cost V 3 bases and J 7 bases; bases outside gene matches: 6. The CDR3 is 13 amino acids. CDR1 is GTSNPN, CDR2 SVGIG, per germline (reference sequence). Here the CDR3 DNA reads TGTGCCTGGAGCTTGGGACAGGGAACTGGCTACACCTTC. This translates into CAWSLGQGTGYTF.

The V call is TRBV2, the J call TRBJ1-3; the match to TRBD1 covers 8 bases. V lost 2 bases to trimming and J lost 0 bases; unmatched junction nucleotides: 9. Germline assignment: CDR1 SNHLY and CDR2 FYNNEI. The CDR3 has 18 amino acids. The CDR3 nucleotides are TGTGCCAGCAGTGAAACGGGGACAGGTGTGATCTCTGGAAACACCATATATTTT. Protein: CASSETGTGVISGNTIYF. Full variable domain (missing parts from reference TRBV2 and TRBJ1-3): EPEVTQTPSHQVTQMGQEVILRCVPISNHLYFYWYRQILGQKVEFLVSFYNNEISEKSEIFDDQFSVERPDGSNFTLKIRSTKLEDSAMYFCASSETGTGVISGNTIYFGEGSWLTVV.

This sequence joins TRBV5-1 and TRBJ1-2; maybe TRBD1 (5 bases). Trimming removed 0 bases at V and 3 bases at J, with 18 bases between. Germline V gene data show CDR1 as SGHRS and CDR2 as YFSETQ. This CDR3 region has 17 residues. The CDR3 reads CASSLEGFRTGDYGYTF. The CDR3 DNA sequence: TGCGCCAGCAGCTTGGAGGGGTTCAGGACGGGGGACTATGGCTACACCTTC.

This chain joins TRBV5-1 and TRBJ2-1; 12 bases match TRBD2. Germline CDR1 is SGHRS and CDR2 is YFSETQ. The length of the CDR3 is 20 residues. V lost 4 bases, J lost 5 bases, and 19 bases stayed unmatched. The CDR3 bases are TGCGCCAGCAGCCCCGTGTGGGACACCAAAAGGACTAGCGGGGACAATGAGCAGTTCTTC. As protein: CASSPVWDTKRTSGDNEQFF.

The CDR3 DNA reads TGTGCCAGCAGAAATCCGACTAGCGGGAGGGGGAAGCAGTATTTT. It is translated as CASRNPTSGRGKQYF. This rearrangement joins TRBV27 to TRBJ2-3, with TRBD2 matching 14 bases. Trimming removed 6 bases from V and 11 bases from J; junction bases left unmatched: 10. In germline, CDR1 is MNHEY, CDR2 SMNVEV (reference sequence). The CDR3 runs to 15 residues.

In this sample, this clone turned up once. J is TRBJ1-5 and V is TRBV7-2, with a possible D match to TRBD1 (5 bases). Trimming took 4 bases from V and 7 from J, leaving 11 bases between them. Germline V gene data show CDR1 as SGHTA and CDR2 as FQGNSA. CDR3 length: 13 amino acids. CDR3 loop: CASSYQGNQPQHF. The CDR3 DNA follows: TGTGCCAGCAGCTATCAGGGAAACCAGCCCCAGCATTTT.

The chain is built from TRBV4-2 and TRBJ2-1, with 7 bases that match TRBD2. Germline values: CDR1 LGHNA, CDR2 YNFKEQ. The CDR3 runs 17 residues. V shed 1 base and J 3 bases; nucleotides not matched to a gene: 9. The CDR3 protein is CASSQVKASGFYNEQFF. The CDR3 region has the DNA TGTGCCAGCAGCCAAGTAAAAGCTAGCGGTTTCTACAATGAGCAGTTCTTC.

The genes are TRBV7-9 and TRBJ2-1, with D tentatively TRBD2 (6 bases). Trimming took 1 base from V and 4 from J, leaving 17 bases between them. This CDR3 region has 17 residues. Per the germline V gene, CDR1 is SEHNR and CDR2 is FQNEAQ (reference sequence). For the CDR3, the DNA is TGTGCCAGCAGCTTAGGAGGTCTATTAGCGGTTTACAATGAGCAGTTCTTC. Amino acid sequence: CASSLGGLLAVYNEQFF.

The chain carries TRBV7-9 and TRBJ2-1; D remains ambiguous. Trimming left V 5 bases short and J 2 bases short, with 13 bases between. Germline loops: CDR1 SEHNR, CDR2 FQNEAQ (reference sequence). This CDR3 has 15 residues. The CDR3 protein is CASSRQDVTYNEQFF. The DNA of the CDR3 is TGTGCCAGCAGCCGACAAGACGTTACCTACAATGAGCAGTTCTTC. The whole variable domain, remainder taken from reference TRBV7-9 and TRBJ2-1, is DTGVSQNPRHKITKRGQNVTFRCDPISEHNRLYWYRQTLGQGPEFLTYFQNEAQLEKSRLLSDRFSAERPKGSFSTLEIQRTEQGDSAMYLCASSRQDVTYNEQFFGPGTRLTVL.

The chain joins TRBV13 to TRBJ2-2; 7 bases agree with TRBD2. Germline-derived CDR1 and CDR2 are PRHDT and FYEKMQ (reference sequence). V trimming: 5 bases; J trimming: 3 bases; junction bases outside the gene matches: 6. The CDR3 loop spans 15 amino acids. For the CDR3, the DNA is TGTGCCAGCAGCCGGCGGGGGTTGGACACCGGGGAGCTGTTTTTT. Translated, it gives CASSRRGLDTGELFF.

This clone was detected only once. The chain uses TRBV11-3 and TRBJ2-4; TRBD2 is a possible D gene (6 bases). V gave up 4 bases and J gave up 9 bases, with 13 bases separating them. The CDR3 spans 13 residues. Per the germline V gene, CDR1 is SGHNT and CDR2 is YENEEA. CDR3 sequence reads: CASSSGTSSIQYF. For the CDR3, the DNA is TGTGCCAGCAGCTCCGGGACTTCAAGCATTCAGTACTTC.

This CDR3 reads CASSKARGDDNQPQHF. The CDR3 DNA reads as TGTGCCAGCAGCAAAGCGCGGGGGGATGACAATCAGCCCCAGCATTTT. This chain connects TRBV21-1 to TRBJ1-5. TRBV21-1 is a listed pseudogene. The CDR3 consists of 16 residues.

CDR3 sequence reads: CASSQEGLSEQYF. The DNA of the CDR3 is TGTGCCAGCAGCCAAGAAGGACTATCCGAGCAGTACTTC. The J gene is TRBJ2-7, the V gene TRBV14, with a tentative D call TRBD2 (6 bases). Germline CDR1 and CDR2: SGHDN and FVKESK. The CDR3 has 13 residues. Trimming shortened V by 0 bases and J by 6 bases, and 9 bases separated the two germline ends.